The 12 T cell receptor beta chains presented below share a single source sample, sequenced in a study of shared clonotypes between healthy human individuals. Sequenced by immunoSEQ multiplex PCR; TCRdb stores in-frame clones only, minus some. The sample lists about 2,200,000 clones; 85% to 95% were seen once. Naive CD8 cells, CD45RO-negative and positively selected for CCR7, excluded terminally differentiated effector memory CD45RA+ cells. The sample comprised naive CD8+ T cells from PBMCs. Receptor source: a man younger than 30 in good health. Some clones in this sample may be carry-over from other donors' samples.

This clone has only a few counts. At the DNA level, this CDR3 is encoded by other sequences in the same sample as well. This chain joins TRBV6-5 and TRBJ1-2; D gene unclear. V lost 0 bases and J 5 bases, leaving 4 bases between the germline ends. Looked up from germline, CDR1 is MNHEY and CDR2 is SVGAGI. The CDR3 totals 12 residues. Written as DNA, the CDR3 is TGTGCCAGCAGTTACTCGGGGTATGGCTACACCTTC. As protein: CASSYSGYGYTF.

The chain carries TRBV7-9 and TRBJ2-6; possible D gene TRBD1, 5 bases. Germline V gives CDR1 SEHNR, CDR2 FQNEAQ (reference sequence). Trimming took 5 bases from V and 0 from J, leaving 11 bases between them. This CDR3 contains 16 residues. CDR3 loop: CASSIRQLSGANVLTF. CDR3 DNA sequence: TGTGCCAGCAGCATCCGACAGCTCTCTGGGGCCAACGTCCTGACTTTC.

The CDR3 loop is CASSVAFVTGELFF. As DNA, the CDR3 is TGTGCCAGCAGTGTGGCTTTCGTCACCGGGGAGCTGTTTTTT. This rearrangement joins TRBV27 to TRBJ2-2; D gene uncertain. The germline V gene encodes CDR1 MNHEY and CDR2 SMNVEV (reference sequence). The CDR3 contains 14 residues. V shed 5 bases and J shed 4 bases, with 11 bases lying between them.

The chain couples TRBV7-9 to TRBJ1-3; D remains unclear. Germline CDR1 and CDR2: SEHNR and FQNEAQ (reference sequence). Trimming pared 10 bases from V and 5 bases from J, leaving 15 bases between. The CDR3 loop spans 13 amino acids. Written as DNA, the CDR3 is TGTGCCACCATGGTATGGGATCGAAACACCATATATTTT. It is translated as CATMVWDRNTIYF.

V and J are TRBV27 and TRBJ1-1; no firm D call. CDR1 is MNHEY, CDR2 SMNVEV, per germline (reference sequence). The V and J ends lost 2 bases and 5 bases respectively, with 12 bases between them. The CDR3 is 14 amino acids. Here the CDR3 reads CASSLGIGWTEAFF. The CDR3 DNA sequence: TGTGCCAGCAGTTTAGGAATAGGGTGGACTGAAGCTTTCTTT.

Comment on this clone: Other nucleotide sequences in the sample specify the same CDR3. This rearrangement joins TRBV27 to TRBJ1-5, with D unclear. This CDR3 is 14 amino acids long. Looked up from germline, CDR1 is MNHEY and CDR2 is SMNVEV (reference sequence). The ends were cut back, 7 bases at V and 1 base at J, with 11 bases in the middle. The CDR3 spells CASTPGGSNQPQHF. The CDR3 bases are TGTGCCAGCACCCCGGGAGGCAGCAATCAGCCCCAGCATTTT.

J is TRBJ2-3 and V is TRBV5-1, with D possibly matching TRBD1 (5 bases). The CDR3 is 15 amino acids. CDR1 and CDR2 from the germline V gene are SGHRS and YFSETQ. V shed 4 bases and J shed 4 bases, with 16 bases lying between them. This chain's CDR3 is CASSTQGHGADTQYF. The CDR3 bases are TGCGCCAGCAGCACCCAGGGCCATGGCGCAGATACGCAGTATTTT. The full variable domain, its missing parts supplied by reference TRBV5-1 and TRBJ2-3, is KAGVTQTPRYLIKTRGQQVTLSCSPISGHRSVSWYQQTPGQGLQFLFEYFSETQRNKGNFPGRFSGRQFSNSRSEMNVSTLELGDSALYLCASSTQGHGADTQYFGPGTRLTVL.

CDR3 amino acids: CASSLGRTEQYF. CDR3 in DNA: TGTGCCAGCAGCTTAGGACGGACCGAGCAGTACTTC. The chain recombines TRBV13 with TRBJ2-7; D remains unclear. The germline V gene has CDR1 PRHDT and CDR2 FYEKMQ (reference sequence). The CDR3 has 12 residues. Trimming took off 0 bases at V and 6 bases at J, with 6 bases between the two ends.

The J gene is TRBJ1-4, the V gene TRBV5-1; 8 bases agree with TRBD1. J was trimmed by 4 bases and V by 0 bases; bases with no gene match: 5. Germline CDR1 is SGHRS and CDR2 is YFSETQ. The CDR3 length is 16 residues. CDR3 bases: TGCGCCAGCAGCTTGGAGGGGACAGGCTTTAATGAAAAACTGTTTTTT. Translation: CASSLEGTGFNEKLFF. The whole variable domain, remainder taken from reference TRBV5-1 and TRBJ1-4, is KAGVTQTPRYLIKTRGQQVTLSCSPISGHRSVSWYQQTPGQGLQFLFEYFSETQRNKGNFPGRFSGRQFSNSRSEMNVSTLELGDSALYLCASSLEGTGFNEKLFFGSGTQLSVL.

This chain links TRBV21-1 with TRBJ2-7. TRBV21-1 is a pseudogene segment. CDR3 length: 12 residues. CDR3 residues: CASSVVWGEQYF. The CDR3 nucleotides read TGTGCCAGCAGTGTTGTTTGGGGGGAGCAGTACTTC.

The rearrangement joins TRBV4-3 to TRBJ2-7; no clear D. V was shortened by 0 bases and J by 5 bases, with 17 bases between the two germline ends. CDR3 length: 16 amino acids. The V gene's germline CDR1 is LGHNA and CDR2 YSLEER. CDR3 coding DNA: TGCGCCAGCAGCCAAGAAGCAAACGGCTGGTTGAACGAGCAGTACTTC. Translated, it gives CASSQEANGWLNEQYF.

The V gene is TRBV28, the J gene TRBJ1-1; TRBD1 matches 7 bases. V lost 3 bases, J lost 3 bases, and 10 bases stayed unmatched. The germline V gene has CDR1 MDHEN and CDR2 SYDVKM. This CDR3 comprises 16 residues. The CDR3 loop is CASSFLGTGEDTEAFF. The CDR3 DNA is TGTGCCAGCAGTTTTTTAGGAACAGGGGAGGACACTGAAGCTTTCTTT.